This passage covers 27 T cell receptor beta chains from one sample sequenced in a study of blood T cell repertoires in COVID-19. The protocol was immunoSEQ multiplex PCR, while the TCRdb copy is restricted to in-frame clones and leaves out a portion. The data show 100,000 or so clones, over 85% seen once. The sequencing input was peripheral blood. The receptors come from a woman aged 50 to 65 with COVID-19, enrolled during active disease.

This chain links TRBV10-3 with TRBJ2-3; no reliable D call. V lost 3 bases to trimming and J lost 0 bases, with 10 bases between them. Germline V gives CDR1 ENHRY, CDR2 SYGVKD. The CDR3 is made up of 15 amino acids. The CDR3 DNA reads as TGTGCCATCAGTGAATACCTCACTAGCACAGATACGCAGTATTTT. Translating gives CAISEYLTSTDTQYF.

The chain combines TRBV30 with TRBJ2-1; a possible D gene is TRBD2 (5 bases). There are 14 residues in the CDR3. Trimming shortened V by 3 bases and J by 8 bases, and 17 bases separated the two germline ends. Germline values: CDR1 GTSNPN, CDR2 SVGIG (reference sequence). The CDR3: CAWRDFSLRYEQFF. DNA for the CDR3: TGTGCCTGGAGGGACTTCTCCCTAAGATATGAGCAGTTCTTC.

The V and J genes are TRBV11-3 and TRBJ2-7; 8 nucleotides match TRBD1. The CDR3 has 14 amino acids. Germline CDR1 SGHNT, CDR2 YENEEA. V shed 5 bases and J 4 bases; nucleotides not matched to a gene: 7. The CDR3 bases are TGTGCCAGCAGCACCGGGACAGGTAGATACGAGCAGTACTTC. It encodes CASSTGTGRYEQYF.

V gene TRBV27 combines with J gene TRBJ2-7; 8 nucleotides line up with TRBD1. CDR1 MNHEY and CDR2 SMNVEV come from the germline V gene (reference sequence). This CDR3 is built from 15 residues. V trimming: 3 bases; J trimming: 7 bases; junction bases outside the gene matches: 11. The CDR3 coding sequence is TGTGCCAGCAGTTTTTCCGGGACAGGCCCTTGGGAGCAGTACTTC. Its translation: CASSFSGTGPWEQYF.

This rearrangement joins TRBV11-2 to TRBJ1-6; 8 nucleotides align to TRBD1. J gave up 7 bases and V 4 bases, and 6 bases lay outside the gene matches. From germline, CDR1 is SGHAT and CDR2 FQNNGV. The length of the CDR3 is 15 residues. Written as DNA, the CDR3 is TGTGCCAGCAGCTCTCGACAGGGGAAAAATTCACCCCTCCACTTT. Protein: CASSSRQGKNSPLHF.

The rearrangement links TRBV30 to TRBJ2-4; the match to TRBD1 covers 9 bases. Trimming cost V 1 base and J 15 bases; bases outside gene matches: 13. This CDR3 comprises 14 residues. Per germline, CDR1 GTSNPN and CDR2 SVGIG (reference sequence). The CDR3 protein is CAWSEGNRGLSRYF. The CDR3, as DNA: TGTGCCTGGAGTGAAGGGAACAGGGGGCTCTCCAGGTACTTC. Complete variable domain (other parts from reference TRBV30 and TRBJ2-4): SQTIHQWPATLVQPVGSPLSLECTVEGTSNPNLYWYRQAAGRGLQLLFYSVGIGQISSEVPQNLSASRPQDRQFILSSKKLLLSDSGFYLCAWSEGNRGLSRYFGAGTRLSVL.

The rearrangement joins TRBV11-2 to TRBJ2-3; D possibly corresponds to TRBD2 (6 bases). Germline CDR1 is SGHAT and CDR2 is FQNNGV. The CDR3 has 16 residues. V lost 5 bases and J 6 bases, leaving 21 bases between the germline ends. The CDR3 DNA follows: TGTGCCAGCAGCCTCAGAGATCCGGGGGTCACGGATACGCAGTATTTT. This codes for CASSLRDPGVTDTQYF.

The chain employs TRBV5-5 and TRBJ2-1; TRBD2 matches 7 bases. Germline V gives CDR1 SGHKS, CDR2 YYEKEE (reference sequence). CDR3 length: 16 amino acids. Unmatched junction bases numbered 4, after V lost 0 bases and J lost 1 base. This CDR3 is CASSLAVRGSYNEQFF. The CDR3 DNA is TGTGCCAGCAGCTTGGCCGTGCGGGGGTCCTACAATGAGCAGTTCTTC.

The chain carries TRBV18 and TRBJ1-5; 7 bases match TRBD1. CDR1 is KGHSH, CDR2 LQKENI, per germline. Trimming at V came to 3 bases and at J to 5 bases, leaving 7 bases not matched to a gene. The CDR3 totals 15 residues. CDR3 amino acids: CASSPPGTVHQPQHF. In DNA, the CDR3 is TGTGCCAGCTCACCCCCGGGGACAGTTCATCAGCCCCAGCATTTT.

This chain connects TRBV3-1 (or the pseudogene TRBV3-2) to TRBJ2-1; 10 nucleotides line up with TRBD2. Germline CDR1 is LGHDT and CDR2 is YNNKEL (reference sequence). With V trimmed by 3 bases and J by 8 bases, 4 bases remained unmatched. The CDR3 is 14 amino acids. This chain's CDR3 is CASSQSGGAHEQFF. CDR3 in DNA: TGTGCCAGCAGCCAGAGCGGGGGGGCTCATGAGCAGTTCTTC.

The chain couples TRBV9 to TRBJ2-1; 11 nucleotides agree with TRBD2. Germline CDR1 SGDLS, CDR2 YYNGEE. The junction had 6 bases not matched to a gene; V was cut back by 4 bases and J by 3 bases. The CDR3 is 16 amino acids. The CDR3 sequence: CASSPLAGGFYNEQFF. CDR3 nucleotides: TGTGCCAGCAGCCCCCTAGCGGGGGGCTTCTACAATGAGCAGTTCTTC.

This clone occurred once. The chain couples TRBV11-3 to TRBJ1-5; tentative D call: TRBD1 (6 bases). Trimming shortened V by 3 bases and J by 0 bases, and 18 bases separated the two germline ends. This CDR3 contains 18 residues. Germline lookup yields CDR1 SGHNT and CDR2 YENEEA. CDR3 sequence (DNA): TGTGCCAGCAGCTTCCCCAGGGGCGAGTGCTATAGCAATCAGCCCCAGCATTTT. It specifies CASSFPRGECYSNQPQHF.

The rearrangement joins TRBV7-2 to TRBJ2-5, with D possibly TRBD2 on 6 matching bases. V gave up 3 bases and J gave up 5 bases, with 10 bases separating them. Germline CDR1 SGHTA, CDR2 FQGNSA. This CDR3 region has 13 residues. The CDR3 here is CASSFRGRETQYF. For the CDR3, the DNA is TGTGCCAGCAGCTTCCGAGGGAGGGAGACCCAGTACTTC.

CDR3 protein: CASSFLLGTGGHSGYTF. The DNA for the CDR3 is TGTGCCAGCAGCTTTCTCTTGGGGACAGGGGGCCACAGTGGCTACACCTTC. This sequence joins TRBV7-9 and TRBJ1-2, with 12 bases that match TRBD1. The CDR3 extends over 17 amino acids. J lost 7 bases, V lost 3 bases, and 12 bases had no gene match. The germline gives CDR1 SEHNR, CDR2 FQNEAQ (reference sequence).

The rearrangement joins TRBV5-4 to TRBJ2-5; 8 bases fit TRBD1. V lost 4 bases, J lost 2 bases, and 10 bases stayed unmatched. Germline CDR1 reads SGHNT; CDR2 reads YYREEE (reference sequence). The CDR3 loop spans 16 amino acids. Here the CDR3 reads CASSRITGGKQETQYF. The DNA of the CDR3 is TGTGCCAGCAGCCGGATCACAGGGGGTAAACAAGAGACCCAGTACTTC.

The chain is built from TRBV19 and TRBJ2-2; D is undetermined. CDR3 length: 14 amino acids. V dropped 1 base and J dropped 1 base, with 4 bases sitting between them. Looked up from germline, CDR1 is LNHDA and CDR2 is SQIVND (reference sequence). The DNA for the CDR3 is TGTGCCAGTAGTATAGGACAGAACACCGGGGAGCTGTTTTTT. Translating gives CASSIGQNTGELFF.

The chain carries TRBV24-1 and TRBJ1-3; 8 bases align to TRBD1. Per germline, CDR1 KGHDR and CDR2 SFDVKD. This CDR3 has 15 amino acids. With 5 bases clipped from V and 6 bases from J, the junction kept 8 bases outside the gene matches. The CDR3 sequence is CATSALDRVENTIYF. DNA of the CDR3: TGTGCCACCAGTGCCCTGGACAGGGTGGAAAACACCATATATTTT.

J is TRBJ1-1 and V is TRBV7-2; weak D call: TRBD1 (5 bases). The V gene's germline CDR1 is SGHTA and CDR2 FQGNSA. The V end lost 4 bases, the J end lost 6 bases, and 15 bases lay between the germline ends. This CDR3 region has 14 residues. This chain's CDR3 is CASSWGRIEAEAFF. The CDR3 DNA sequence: TGTGCCAGCAGCTGGGGCCGAATTGAGGCTGAAGCTTTCTTT. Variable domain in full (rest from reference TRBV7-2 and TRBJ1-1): GAGVSQSPSNKVTEKGKDVELRCDPISGHTALYWYRQSLGQGLEFLIYFQGNSAPDKSGLPSDRFSAERTGGSVSTLTIQRTQQEDSAVYLCASSWGRIEAEAFFGQGTRLTVV.

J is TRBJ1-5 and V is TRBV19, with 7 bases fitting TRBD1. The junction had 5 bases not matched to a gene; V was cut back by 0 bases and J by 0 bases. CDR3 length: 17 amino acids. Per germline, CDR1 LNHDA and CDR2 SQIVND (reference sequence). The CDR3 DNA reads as TGTGCCAGTAGTATAGATTTAGGGACAGCTAGCAATCAGCCCCAGCATTTT. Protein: CASSIDLGTASNQPQHF.

The CDR3 reads CASSLGEGTNIQYF. CDR3 sequence (DNA): TGTGCCAGCAGCTTGGGGGAGGGTACGAACATTCAGTACTTC. The rearrangement links TRBV7-2 to TRBJ2-4; 7 nucleotides agree with TRBD2. The CDR3 totals 14 residues. Germline V gene data show CDR1 as SGHTA and CDR2 as FQGNSA. V lost 3 bases to trimming and J lost 7 bases; unmatched junction nucleotides: 6. The whole variable domain, filled in from reference TRBV7-2 and TRBJ2-4, reads GAGVSQSPSNKVTEKGKDVELRCDPISGHTALYWYRQSLGQGLEFLIYFQGNSAPDKSGLPSDRFSAERTGGSVSTLTIQRTQQEDSAVYLCASSLGEGTNIQYFGAGTRLSVL.

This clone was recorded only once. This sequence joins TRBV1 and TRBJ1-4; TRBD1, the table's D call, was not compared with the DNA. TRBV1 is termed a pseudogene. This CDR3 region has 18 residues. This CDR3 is CTSSQGTGCQFVNEKLFF. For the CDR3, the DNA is TGCACCAGCAGCCAGGGGACAGGGTGCCAATTTGTTAATGAAAAACTGTTTTTT.

This chain's CDR3 is CASSLDRRLFF. The DNA of the CDR3 is TGTGCCAGCAGCTTAGACCGCAGGTTGTTTTTT. The chain has TRBV11-3 and TRBJ2-2; the D is unclear. Germline CDR1 SGHNT, CDR2 YENEEA. Trimming removed 0 bases from V and 15 bases from J, with 8 bases in between. The CDR3 loop spans 11 amino acids.

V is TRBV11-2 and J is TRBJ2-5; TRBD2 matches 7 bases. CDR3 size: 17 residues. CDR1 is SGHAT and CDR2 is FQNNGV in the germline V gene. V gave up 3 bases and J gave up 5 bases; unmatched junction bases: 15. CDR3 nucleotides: TGTGCCAGCAGCTTGGTGGGGTGGACCGGGGGGTTGGAGACCCAGTACTTC. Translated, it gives CASSLVGWTGGLETQYF.

CDR3 bases: TGTGCCTGGAGTCCGGGGGGGGTTCAGCCCCAGCATTTT. Translating it yields CAWSPGGVQPQHF. The chain links TRBV30 to TRBJ1-5, with D possibly being TRBD1 (5 bases). V lost 2 bases, J lost 6 bases, and 11 bases lay in between. This CDR3 is 13 amino acids long. CDR1 is GTSNPN, CDR2 SVGIG, per germline (reference sequence).

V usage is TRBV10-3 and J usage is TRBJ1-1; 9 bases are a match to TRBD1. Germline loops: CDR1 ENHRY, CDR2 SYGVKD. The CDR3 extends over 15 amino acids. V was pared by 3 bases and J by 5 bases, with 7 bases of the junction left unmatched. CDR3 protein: CAISDIGQGSTEAFF. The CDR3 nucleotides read TGTGCCATCAGTGACATCGGACAGGGGAGTACTGAAGCTTTCTTT.

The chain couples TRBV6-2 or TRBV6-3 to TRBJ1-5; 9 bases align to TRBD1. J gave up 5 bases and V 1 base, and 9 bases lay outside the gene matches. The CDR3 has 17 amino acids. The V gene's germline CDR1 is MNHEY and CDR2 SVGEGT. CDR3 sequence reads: CASSYYPRDRDHQPQHF. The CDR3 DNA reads TGTGCCAGCAGTTACTATCCCCGGGACAGGGATCATCAGCCCCAGCATTTT.

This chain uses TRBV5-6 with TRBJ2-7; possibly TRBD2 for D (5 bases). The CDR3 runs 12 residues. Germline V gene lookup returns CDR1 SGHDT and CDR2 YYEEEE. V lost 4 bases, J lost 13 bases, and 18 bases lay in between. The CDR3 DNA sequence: TGTGCCAGCAGCCAACTTCGGGGTGAGGAATACTTC. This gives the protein CASSQLRGEEYF.